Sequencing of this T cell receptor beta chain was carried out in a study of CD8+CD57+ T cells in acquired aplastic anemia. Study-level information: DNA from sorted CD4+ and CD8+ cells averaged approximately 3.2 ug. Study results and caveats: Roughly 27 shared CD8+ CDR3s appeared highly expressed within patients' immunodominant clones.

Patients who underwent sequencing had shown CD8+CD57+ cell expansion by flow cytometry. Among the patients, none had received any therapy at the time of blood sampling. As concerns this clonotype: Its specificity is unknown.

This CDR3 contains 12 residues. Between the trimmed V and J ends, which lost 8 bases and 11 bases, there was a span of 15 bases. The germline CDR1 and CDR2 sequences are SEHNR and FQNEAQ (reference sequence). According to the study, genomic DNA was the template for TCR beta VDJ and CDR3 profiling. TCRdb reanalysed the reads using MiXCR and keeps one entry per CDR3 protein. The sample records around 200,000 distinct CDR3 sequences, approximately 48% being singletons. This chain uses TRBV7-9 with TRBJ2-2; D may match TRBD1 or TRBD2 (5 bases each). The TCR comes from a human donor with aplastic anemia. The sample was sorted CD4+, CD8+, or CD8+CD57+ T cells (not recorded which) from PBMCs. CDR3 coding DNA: TGTGCCAGCCGAGGGATGGGGGATGAGCTGTTTTTT. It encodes CASRGMGDELFF.